Listed below are T cell receptor beta chains from one sample, sequenced in a study of blood T cells in healthy people across ages. One entry per CDR3 protein results from TCRdb running MiXCR on the 5' RACE reads. The table records 1.5 million to 2 million distinct CDR3 sequences, about 35% of them present only once. Source material: blood. These receptor sequences come from a woman in her thirties in good health. CDR3s include the opening cysteine and the closing phenylalanine or tryptophan. The order of the fields is V gene, D gene, J gene, clone size, CDR3 protein, CDR3 DNA. D genes are given only for firm matches. Size is stated for part of the rows, as once, few or many counts, or as a class when the clone is expanded.

>TRBV7-2|NA|TRBJ1-1|few
CASSLSIEAFF
TGTGCCAGCAGCTTAAGTATTGAAGCTTTCTTT
>TRBV12-3/TRBV12-4|TRBD1|TRBJ1-5|few
CASSTRQGARQPQHF
TGTGCCAGCAGTACGCGACAGGGGGCAAGGCAGCCCCAGCATTTT
>TRBV5-1|TRBD1|TRBJ1-1|NA
CASSLQPTGGNTEAFF
TGCGCCAGCAGCCTTCAACCGACAGGGGGGAACACTGAAGCTTTCTTT
>TRBV7-2|TRBD1|TRBJ2-5|NA
CASSLSWDSRYNEQYF
TGTGCCAGCAGCTTATCGTGGGACAGCAGGTACAATGAGCAGTACTTC
>TRBV3-1|NA|TRBJ2-1|NA
CAGSRDRTLYNEQFF
TGTGCCGGCAGCCGGGACCGCACATTGTACAATGAGCAGTTCTTC
>TRBV12-3/TRBV12-4|NA|TRBJ2-3|once
CASMEANMQYF
TGTGCCAGCATGGAGGCGAATATGCAGTATTTT
>TRBV28|NA|TRBJ2-5|NA
CASSHTGVPQETQYF
TGTGCCAGCAGTCATACAGGAGTACCGCAAGAGACCCAGTACTTC
>TRBV9|NA|TRBJ1-2|NA
CASGYLEGGYGYTF
TGTGCCAGCGGGTACCTTGAGGGGGGCTATGGCTACACCTTC
>TRBV5-1|NA|TRBJ2-6|many
CASSPTYSGANVLTF
TGTGCCAGCAGCCCGACCTACTCTGGGGCCAACGTCCTGACTTTC
>TRBV3-1|TRBD2|TRBJ2-3|many
CASSPLAGGSADTQYF
TGTGCCAGCAGCCCACTAGCGGGGGGGAGCGCAGATACGCAGTATTTT
>TRBV27|TRBD1|TRBJ2-7|few
CASGRQGNSYEQYF
TGTGCCAGCGGCAGACAGGGAAACTCCTACGAGCAGTACTTC
>TRBV3-1|NA|TRBJ2-7|many
CASSRDGLYEQYF
TGTGCCAGCAGCCGGGACGGATTATACGAGCAGTACTTC
>TRBV28|NA|TRBJ1-2|NA
CASSLTLGTLTEYYGYTF
TGTGCCAGCAGTTTAACGTTGGGAACCCTTACAGAGTACTATGGCTACACCTTC
>TRBV6-1|NA|TRBJ1-1|NA
CASLGKTEAGSLDTEAFF
TGTGCCAGCCTTGGTAAAACGGAGGCGGGGAGTTTGGACACTGAAGCTTTCTTT
>TRBV5-1|TRBD1|TRBJ2-1|NA
CASSNTRTGTYNEQFF
TGCGCCAGCAGCAATACCAGGACAGGGACTTACAATGAGCAGTTCTTC
>TRBV28|NA|TRBJ1-4|few
CASSYRLTNEKLFF
TGTGCCAGCAGTTACCGACTAACTAATGAAAAACTGTTTTTT
>TRBV6-4|NA|TRBJ1-1|few
CAIQREEAFF
TGTGCCATCCAGAGGGAGGAAGCTTTCTTT
>TRBV2|NA|TRBJ1-6|NA
CASSEAGIDSPLHF
TGTGCCAGCAGTGAAGCGGGCATCGATTCACCCCTCCACTTT
>TRBV30|NA|TRBJ2-5|NA
CAWSRIQETQYF
TGTGCCTGGAGTCGGATCCAAGAGACCCAGTACTTC
>TRBV3-1|TRBD1|TRBJ2-7|NA
CASKETGFHEQYF
TGTGCCAGCAAGGAGACAGGGTTTCACGAGCAGTACTTC
>TRBV4-1|TRBD1|TRBJ1-2|few
CASSHPGGAGGYTF
TGCGCCAGCAGCCATCCAGGGGGCGCGGGTGGCTACACCTTC
>TRBV4-2|NA|TRBJ1-2|NA
CASSQVVSEGSGYTF
TGTGCCAGCAGCCAAGTAGTCTCGGAGGGATCTGGCTACACCTTC
>TRBV20-1|NA|TRBJ2-5|NA
CSVELAGQETQYF
TGCAGTGTTGAACTAGCTGGGCAAGAGACCCAGTACTTC
>TRBV27|NA|TRBJ2-7|few
CASTSHDSSYEQYF
TGTGCCAGCACCTCTCACGACAGTTCCTACGAGCAGTACTTC
>TRBV6-1|TRBD1|TRBJ1-5|few
CASSTDRGNQPQHF
TGTGCCAGCAGTACGGACAGGGGCAATCAGCCCCAGCATTTT
>TRBV30|TRBD1|TRBJ2-1|many
CAWSPRGRWNEQFF
TGTGCCTGGAGTCCCAGGGGGCGTTGGAATGAGCAGTTCTTC
>TRBV20-1|TRBD1|TRBJ1-4|NA
CSASRGQGGEKLFF
TGCAGTGCTAGTAGGGGACAGGGAGGTGAAAAACTGTTTTTT
>TRBV9|NA|TRBJ1-5|NA
CASSAGEGQPQHF
TGTGCCAGCAGCGCAGGGGAGGGTCAGCCCCAGCATTTT
>TRBV4-1|NA|TRBJ1-1|NA
CATIGQKNTEAFF
TGCGCCACCATCGGGCAGAAGAACACTGAAGCTTTCTTT
>TRBV5-1|NA|TRBJ2-3|many
CASSLGQYTDTQYF
TGCGCCAGCAGCTTGGGACAGTACACAGATACGCAGTATTTT
>TRBV27|NA|TRBJ2-2|NA
CASSLGGLTGELFF
TGTGCCAGCAGTTTAGGGGGGCTCACCGGGGAGCTGTTTTTT
>TRBV10-2|NA|TRBJ2-7|few
CASSERGYTYEQYF
TGCGCCAGCAGTGAGAGGGGATACACCTACGAGCAGTACTTC
>TRBV3-1|NA|TRBJ1-2|few
CASSRETGGSNGYTF
TGTGCCAGCAGCCGCGAAACGGGGGGCTCTAATGGCTACACCTTC
>TRBV20-1|NA|TRBJ1-4|NA
CSALTGLRPTNEKLFF
TGCAGTGCTCTGACAGGACTAAGACCAACTAATGAAAAACTGTTTTTT
>TRBV5-5|TRBD2|TRBJ2-5|few
CASSLMLAGEQYF
TGTGCCAGCAGCCTTATGCTGGCGGGGGAGCAGTACTTC
>TRBV29-1|TRBD2|TRBJ2-5|NA
CSVDSGRRQTQYF
TGCAGCGTTGATAGCGGGAGGAGGCAGACCCAGTACTTC
>TRBV20-1|NA|TRBJ2-3|NA
CSARVGASFRADTQYF
TGCAGTGCTAGAGTAGGGGCTAGCTTTCGGGCAGATACGCAGTATTTT
>TRBV20-1|NA|TRBJ2-1|NA
CSARDLGLGPYNEQFF
TGCAGTGCTAGAGATTTGGGACTGGGACCCTACAATGAGCAGTTCTTC
>TRBV30|NA|TRBJ1-6|NA
CAWSVGTGNSPLHF
TGTGCCTGGAGTGTGGGGACCGGCAATTCACCCCTCCACTTT
>TRBV9|TRBD1|TRBJ1-4|few
CASSAPTGVEKLFF
TGTGCCAGCAGCGCTCCGACAGGGGTTGAAAAACTGTTTTTT
>TRBV4-1|NA|TRBJ1-1|NA
CASSQDRGIEAFF
TGCGCCAGCAGCCAAGATCGTGGCATTGAAGCTTTCTTT
>TRBV5-1|TRBD1|TRBJ2-7|NA
CASSRDRGSDEQYF
TGCGCCAGCAGCCGGGACAGGGGTTCAGACGAGCAGTACTTC
>TRBV20-1|TRBD2|TRBJ2-5|few
CSAPQGASGGPRQETQYF
TGCAGTGCTCCCCAGGGGGCTAGCGGGGGGCCCAGACAAGAGACCCAGTACTTC
>TRBV4-1|TRBD2|TRBJ2-5|many
CASSQDFARTSGGAQETQYF
TGCGCCAGCAGCCAAGATTTCGCAAGGACTAGCGGGGGAGCCCAAGAGACCCAGTACTTC
>TRBV6-1|NA|TRBJ1-5|NA
CASSGSHRADQPQHF
TGTGCCAGCAGTGGATCTCACCGCGCGGATCAGCCCCAGCATTTT
>TRBV28|TRBD2|TRBJ2-1|NA
CASSLVSGRNSEQFF
TGTGCCAGCAGTTTGGTTAGCGGGAGGAATAGTGAGCAGTTCTTC
>TRBV29-1|TRBD1|TRBJ2-7|NA
CSVYVRQGGGEQYF
TGCAGCGTGTATGTGAGACAGGGGGGTGGGGAGCAGTACTTC
>TRBV20-1|TRBD2|TRBJ2-3|NA
CSAFRTSGYIDTQYF
TGCAGTGCCTTCCGGACTAGCGGATACATAGATACGCAGTATTTT